Presented here are 19 T cell receptor beta chains from one specimen sequenced in a study of cytomegalovirus exposure and HLA in healthy donors. Amplification used 60 Vbeta primers and 13 Jbeta primers. Method: immunoSEQ multiplex PCR; TCRdb's copy keeps in-frame clones and lacks some. The profile shows around 120,000 clones, about four fifths of them singletons. The sequenced sample was PBMCs. The receptors come from a man between 18 and 29 years old in good health and CMV-seronegative.

The chain carries TRBV6-5 and TRBJ1-2, with TRBD1 matching over 12 bases. V was clipped by 0 bases and J by 7 bases; unmatched bases: 6. Looked up from germline, CDR1 is MNHEY and CDR2 is SVGAGI. The CDR3 is 16 residues long. The CDR3 DNA reads TGTGCCAGCAGTTACTCGGGACAGGGGGCATTTTTTGGCTACACCTTC. Its translation is CASSYSGQGAFFGYTF.

Only one count was recorded for this clone. The genes are TRBV4-3 and TRBJ1-6; TRBD1 aligns across 10 bases. With V trimmed by 5 bases and J by 8 bases, 3 bases remained unmatched. The CDR3 is 14 amino acids. The germline gives CDR1 LGHNA, CDR2 YSLEER. CDR3 sequence: CASSAGQGDSPLHF. The CDR3, as DNA: TGCGCCAGCAGCGCAGGACAGGGGGATTCACCCCTCCACTTT.

In nucleotides, the CDR3 is TGTGCCAGCAGCGTATCATCAAACACTGAAGCTTTCTTT. Its translation is CASSVSSNTEAFF. V is TRBV9 and J is TRBJ1-1; D remains unclear. Germline lookup yields CDR1 SGDLS and CDR2 YYNGEE. The V end lost 1 base, the J end lost 2 bases, and 6 bases lay between the germline ends. The CDR3 has 13 residues.

V and J are TRBV6-5 and TRBJ1-2; 7 bases are shared with TRBD1. Losses at the gene ends were 0 bases for V and 13 bases for J; bases not matched to a gene: 8. This CDR3 contains 13 residues. Germline V CDR1 and CDR2: MNHEY, SVGAGI. The CDR3 spells CASSYSGQGVSTF. The CDR3 DNA follows: TGTGCCAGCAGTTACTCGGGGCAGGGGGTAAGCACCTTC.

V and J are TRBV5-5 and TRBJ1-1, with 9 bases lining up with TRBD1. J lost 7 bases, V lost 7 bases, and 11 bases had no gene match. The CDR3 totals 14 residues. The V gene's germline CDR1 is SGHKS and CDR2 YYEKEE (reference sequence). CDR3 bases: TGTGCCAGCGGTTCGGGGACAGGGCCGGTTGAAGCTTTCTTT. The encoded protein is CASGSGTGPVEAFF.

The J gene is TRBJ1-5, the V gene TRBV18, with TRBD1 matching over 9 bases. J was trimmed by 4 bases and V by 5 bases; bases with no gene match: 9. The germline V gene encodes CDR1 KGHSH and CDR2 LQKENI. The CDR3 has 16 residues. For the CDR3, the DNA is TGTGCCAGCTCATCCCGGGACAGGGTCCAAAATCAGCCCCAGCATTTT. Amino acid sequence: CASSSRDRVQNQPQHF.

The chain employs TRBV15 and TRBJ2-5, with 7 nucleotides matching TRBD2. CDR1 and CDR2 from the germline V gene are LNHNV and YYDKDF (reference sequence). V was clipped by 3 bases and J by 1 base; unmatched bases: 5. The CDR3 loop spans 15 amino acids. In DNA, the CDR3 is TGTGCCACCAGCAGGTATGGGGGGGTCCAAGAGACCCAGTACTTC. Translation gives CATSRYGGVQETQYF.

V gene TRBV30 combines with J gene TRBJ1-1; D not certain. The germline gives CDR1 GTSNPN, CDR2 SVGIG (reference sequence). The CDR3 length is 14 residues. Trimming removed 0 bases from V and 0 bases from J, with 8 bases in between. In nucleotides, the CDR3 is TGTGCCTGGAGTGTAACAGAATTGAACACTGAAGCTTTCTTT. It codes for CAWSVTELNTEAFF.

This clone has just a few counts. Here the CDR3 reads CASRIQGANTEAFF. The CDR3 DNA sequence: TGTGCCAGTAGAATACAGGGGGCGAACACTGAAGCTTTCTTT. This sequence joins TRBV19 and TRBJ1-1; 9 bases fit TRBD1. Looked up from germline, CDR1 is LNHDA and CDR2 is SQIVND (reference sequence). CDR3 length equals 14 residues. V shed 6 bases, J shed 1 base, and the junction held 3 bases outside the gene matches.

The V gene is TRBV9, the J gene TRBJ2-3, with a weak D call TRBD2 (5 bases). CDR1 and CDR2 from the germline V gene are SGDLS and YYNGEE. Trimming took 1 base from V and 5 from J, leaving 5 bases between them. The CDR3 runs 12 residues. The CDR3 reads CASSVSGDTQYF. CDR3 sequence (DNA): TGTGCCAGCAGCGTAAGCGGAGATACGCAGTATTTT.

This sequence joins TRBV5-4 and TRBJ2-5; TRBD2 agrees at 8 bases. The J segment lost 2 bases and the V segment lost 0 bases, leaving 6 bases of the junction unmatched. The CDR3 sequence is 16 residues long. Germline CDR1 is SGHNT and CDR2 is YYREEE (reference sequence). Written as DNA, the CDR3 is TGTGCCAGCAGCTTGGACTCGCGGGGGGTACAAGAGACCCAGTACTTC. This gives the protein CASSLDSRGVQETQYF.

The chain combines TRBV9 with TRBJ1-2; 7 bases map to TRBD1. This CDR3 is 15 amino acids long. Germline loops: CDR1 SGDLS, CDR2 YYNGEE. V was pared by 3 bases and J by 5 bases, with 10 bases of the junction left unmatched. The CDR3 region is CASSAGTEPRYGYTF. DNA for the CDR3: TGTGCCAGCAGCGCCGGGACAGAGCCACGGTATGGCTACACCTTC.

The V call is TRBV30, the J call TRBJ1-5, with 7 nucleotides matching TRBD1. Unmatched junction bases numbered 11, after V lost 5 bases and J lost 4 bases. The length of the CDR3 is 15 residues. Germline CDR1 reads GTSNPN; CDR2 reads SVGIG (reference sequence). CDR3 region: CAWHKGTAGNQPQHF. CDR3 DNA: TGTGCCTGGCATAAAGGGACAGCCGGAAATCAGCCCCAGCATTTT.

The V gene is TRBV6-1, the J gene TRBJ1-5; D call uncertain. Germline-derived CDR1 and CDR2 are MNHNS and SASEGT. The CDR3 runs to 16 residues. V was shortened by 3 bases and J by 0 bases, with 12 bases between the two germline ends. The CDR3 nucleotides read TGTGCCAGCAGTGAGGGGATCGGGAGTAGCAATCAGCCCCAGCATTTT. It translates to CASSEGIGSSNQPQHF.

Worth noting for this clone: One junction end disagrees with the germline gene, perhaps due to a read error. The gene calls are TRBV27 and TRBJ1-6; the match to TRBD1 covers 9 bases. The CDR3 totals 16 residues. Germline V lookup: CDR1 MNHEY, CDR2 SMNVEV (reference sequence). Here the CDR3 reads CASSFGQGLHNSPLHF. In DNA form, the CDR3 reads TGTGCCAGTAGTTTCGGACAGGGGTTGCATAATTCACCCCTCCACTTT.

The V gene is TRBV7-9, the J gene TRBJ1-1; TRBD1 matches at 7 bases. V was clipped by 5 bases and J by 1 base; unmatched bases: 16. In germline, CDR1 is SEHNR, CDR2 FQNEAQ (reference sequence). CDR3 length: 18 residues. CDR3 in amino acids: CASSRGGGVPRRNTEAFF. In DNA form, the CDR3 reads TGTGCCAGCAGCCGAGGAGGGGGCGTGCCGCGGAGGAACACTGAAGCTTTCTTT.

The J gene is TRBJ1-6, the V gene TRBV6-6; D is unclear. This CDR3 contains 15 residues. CDR1 and CDR2 (germline): MNHNY, SVGAGI (reference sequence). V lost 6 bases and J lost 7, with 16 bases in between. The CDR3 sequence is CASSSGSESNSPLHF. CDR3 bases: TGTGCCAGCAGCTCCGGGTCAGAATCCAATTCACCCCTCCACTTT.

This rearrangement joins TRBV19 to TRBJ1-2; a weak D match, TRBD1 (6 bases). Trimming took off 3 bases at V and 7 bases at J, with 9 bases between the two ends. Looked up from germline, CDR1 is LNHDA and CDR2 is SQIVND (reference sequence). This CDR3 comprises 12 residues. The CDR3 spells CASSMGAVGYTF. The CDR3 DNA reads as TGTGCCAGTAGTATGGGGGCGGTTGGCTACACCTTC.

The rearrangement joins TRBV19 to TRBJ1-4; no clear D gene. Germline V gene sequence: CDR1 LNHDA, CDR2 SQIVND (reference sequence). This CDR3 is 14 amino acids long. V lost 7 bases and J lost 7, with 16 bases in between. The CDR3 sequence is CASKGGRVGEKLFF. In DNA form, the CDR3 reads TGTGCCAGTAAGGGCGGGAGGGTTGGTGAAAAACTGTTTTTT.